The 14 T cell receptor beta chains presented below share a single source sample, sequenced in a study of blood T cell repertoires in COVID-19. Assay used: immunoSEQ multiplex PCR; TCRdb lists only in-frame clones, some missing. The table has approximately 65,000 clones, 90% seen once. Sequenced sample: peripheral blood. These receptors originate from a woman under 30 with acute or convalescent COVID-19.

This chain connects TRBV7-6 to TRBJ2-3; 11 bases fit TRBD2. The CDR3 spans 16 residues. CDR1 SGHVS and CDR2 FNYEAQ come from the germline V gene. The junction had 6 bases not matched to a gene; V was cut back by 5 bases and J by 2 bases. Written as DNA, the CDR3 is TGTGCCAGCAGCCTAATTAGCGGGGGGGACACAGATACGCAGTATTTT. As protein: CASSLISGGDTDTQYF.

V gene TRBV11-2 combines with J gene TRBJ1-4; D is perhaps TRBD1 (5 bases). V lost 5 bases to trimming and J lost 4 bases, with 14 bases between them. The length of the CDR3 is 15 residues. From germline, CDR1 is SGHAT and CDR2 FQNNGV. The CDR3 is CASSAIGGGNEKLFF. The CDR3 DNA is TGTGCCAGCAGCGCCATTGGGGGGGGTAATGAAAAACTGTTTTTT.

The chain employs TRBV9 and TRBJ2-7; TRBD1 aligns across 8 bases. This CDR3 region has 17 residues. Germline-derived CDR1 and CDR2 are SGDLS and YYNGEE. Unmatched junction bases numbered 13, after V lost 4 bases and J lost 1 base. CDR3 in amino acids: CASSLGSLWTGSYEQYF. The CDR3 DNA reads TGTGCCAGCAGCCTAGGAAGTCTATGGACAGGGTCCTACGAGCAGTACTTC.

This sequence joins TRBV4-1 and TRBJ2-7, with 9 bases matching TRBD1. There are 13 residues in the CDR3. The J segment lost 6 bases and the V segment lost 4 bases, leaving 4 bases of the junction unmatched. Germline V CDR1 and CDR2: MGHRA, YSYEKL. The CDR3 sequence is CASSPRQGGEQYF. CDR3 DNA: TGCGCCAGCAGCCCACGACAGGGGGGCGAGCAGTACTTC.

The chain employs TRBV28 and TRBJ2-2; a possible D gene is TRBD2 (7 bases). Trimming removed 7 bases at V and 5 bases at J, with 20 bases between. Germline V gene data show CDR1 as MDHEN and CDR2 as SYDVKM. This CDR3 contains 16 residues. The CDR3 DNA follows: TGTGCCAGCACCCCCCTTGAGGGGGGGAGGACCGGGGAGCTGTTTTTT. It translates to CASTPLEGGRTGELFF.

The chain uses TRBV28 and TRBJ1-2; D is undetermined. Germline V CDR1 and CDR2: MDHEN, SYDVKM. The V gene lost 5 bases and the J gene lost 5 bases, with 9 bases spanning the gap. CDR3 length: 12 residues. Here the CDR3 reads CASSGDPYGYTF. For the CDR3, the DNA is TGTGCCAGCAGTGGAGACCCTTATGGCTACACCTTC.

The rearrangement uses TRBV19 and TRBJ2-3; 10 nucleotides line up with TRBD2. There are 13 residues in the CDR3. The V gene end was trimmed by 6 bases and the J gene end by 6 bases; junction bases not matched to a gene: 3. The V gene's germline CDR1 is LNHDA and CDR2 SQIVND (reference sequence). CDR3 nucleotides: TGTGCCAGTAGAAGCGGGGGGGGTGATACGCAGTATTTT. Its translation: CASRSGGGDTQYF.

This sequence joins TRBV2 and TRBJ1-1; D possibly corresponds to TRBD1 (5 bases). V gave up 3 bases and J gave up 4 bases, with 12 bases separating them. The CDR3 is 14 residues long. Germline V gives CDR1 SNHLY, CDR2 FYNNEI. The CDR3 sequence is CASSERPRATEAFF. The CDR3 coding sequence is TGTGCCAGCAGTGAGAGGCCCAGGGCCACTGAAGCTTTCTTT.

The chain carries TRBV6-6 and TRBJ2-7; 7 positions agree with TRBD1. Germline values: CDR1 MNHNY, CDR2 SVGAGI (reference sequence). Trimming took 6 bases from V and 3 from J; bases not matched to a gene: 8. CDR3 length equals 14 residues. CDR3 sequence (DNA): TGTGCCAGCAGCTCCGGACAGGCGCTCTACGAGCAGTACTTC. Protein sequence: CASSSGQALYEQYF.

The V call is TRBV6-5, the J call TRBJ1-3, with D perhaps matching TRBD1 (5 bases). Germline values: CDR1 MNHEY, CDR2 SVGAGI. CDR3 length equals 13 residues. V was shortened by 7 bases and J by 4 bases, with 11 bases between the two germline ends. CDR3 in amino acids: CASNQGGGNTIYF. The CDR3 region has the DNA TGTGCCAGCAACCAGGGAGGAGGAAACACCATATATTTT.

This clone showed up just a few times. V and J are TRBV3-1 (or the pseudogene TRBV3-2) and TRBJ2-1; 8 bases match TRBD2. V shed 5 bases, J shed 2 bases, and the junction held 8 bases outside the gene matches. The germline CDR1 and CDR2 sequences are LGHDT and YNNKEL (reference sequence). The CDR3 is 16 amino acids. In nucleotides, the CDR3 is TGTGCCAGCAGCTCCCTAGCGGGCCGGGCCTACAATGAGCAGTTCTTC. Translation: CASSSLAGRAYNEQFF.

This chain connects TRBV6-1 to TRBJ2-3, with D uncertain. Trimming took 2 bases from V and 4 from J, leaving 4 bases between them. Germline loops: CDR1 MNHNS, CDR2 SASEGT. The CDR3 runs to 12 residues. Here the CDR3 reads CASSESSDTQYF. The CDR3, as DNA: TGTGCCAGCAGTGAATCTTCAGATACGCAGTATTTT.

V usage is TRBV2 and J usage is TRBJ2-1; TRBD2 matches 10 bases. V gave up 6 bases and J gave up 0 bases; unmatched junction bases: 2. CDR1 is SNHLY, CDR2 FYNNEI, per germline. The CDR3 consists of 15 residues. CDR3 in DNA: TGTGCCAGCAGCCGACTAGCGGGCTCCTACAATGAGCAGTTCTTC. Its translation: CASSRLAGSYNEQFF.

The chain is built from TRBV28 and TRBJ1-2; TRBD1 agrees at 9 bases. The junction had 15 bases not matched to a gene; V was cut back by 4 bases and J by 0 bases. CDR1 MDHEN and CDR2 SYDVKM come from the germline V gene. There are 19 residues in the CDR3. CDR3 sequence (DNA): TGTGCCAGCAGTTCCCTTCGACAGGGGGTGTTTAGGGCTAACTATGGCTACACCTTC. It translates to CASSSLRQGVFRANYGYTF.